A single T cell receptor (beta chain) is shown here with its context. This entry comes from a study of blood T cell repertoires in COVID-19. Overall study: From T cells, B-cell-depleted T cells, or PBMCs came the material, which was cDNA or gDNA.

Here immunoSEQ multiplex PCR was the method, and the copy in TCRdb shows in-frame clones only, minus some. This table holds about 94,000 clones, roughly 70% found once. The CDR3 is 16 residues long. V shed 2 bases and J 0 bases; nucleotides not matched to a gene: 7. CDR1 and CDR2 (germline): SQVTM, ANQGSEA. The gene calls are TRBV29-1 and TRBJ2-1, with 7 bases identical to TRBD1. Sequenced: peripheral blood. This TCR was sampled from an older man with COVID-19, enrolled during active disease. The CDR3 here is CSVEPGQPSSYNEQFF. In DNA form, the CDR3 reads TGCAGCGTTGAACCGGGACAGCCAAGCTCCTACAATGAGCAGTTCTTC.